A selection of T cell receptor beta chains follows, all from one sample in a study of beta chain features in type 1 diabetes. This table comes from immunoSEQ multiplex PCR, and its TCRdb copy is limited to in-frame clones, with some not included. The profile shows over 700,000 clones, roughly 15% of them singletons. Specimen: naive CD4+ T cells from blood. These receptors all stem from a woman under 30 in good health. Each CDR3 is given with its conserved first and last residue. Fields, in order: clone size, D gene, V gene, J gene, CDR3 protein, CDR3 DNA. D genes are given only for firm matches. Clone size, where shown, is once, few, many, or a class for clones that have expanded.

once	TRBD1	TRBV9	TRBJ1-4	CASSVGRGLNEKLFF	TGTGCCAGCAGCGTAGGCAGGGGGCTTAATGAAAAACTGTTTTTT
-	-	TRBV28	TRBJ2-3	CASRPDWLGTQYF	TGTGCCAGCAGGCCCGATTGGCTCGGTACGCAGTATTTT
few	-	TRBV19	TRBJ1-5	CASSILGHYQPQHF	TGTGCCAGTAGTATCCTGGGTCACTATCAGCCCCAGCATTTT
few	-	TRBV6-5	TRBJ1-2	CASSSENRDRYGYTF	TGTGCCAGCAGTTCAGAAAACAGGGACCGCTATGGCTACACCTTC
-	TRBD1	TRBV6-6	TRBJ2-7	CASSYRTGGLEQYF	TGTGCCAGCAGTTACCGGACAGGGGGTTTAGAGCAGTACTTC
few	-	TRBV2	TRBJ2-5	CASSERQGQYF	TGTGCCAGCAGTGAGAGGCAGGGCCAATACTTC
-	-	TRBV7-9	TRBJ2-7	CASSPYPRRAEDEQYF	TGTGCCAGCAGCCCCTATCCCCGTAGGGCAGAGGACGAGCAGTACTTC
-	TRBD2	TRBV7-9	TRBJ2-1	CASSPGLVPNEQFF	TGTGCCAGCAGCCCGGGACTAGTCCCCAATGAGCAGTTCTTC
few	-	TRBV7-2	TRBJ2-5	CASSLEGYRETQYF	TGTGCCAGCAGCTTAGAAGGTTATCGGGAGACCCAGTACTTC
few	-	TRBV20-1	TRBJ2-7	CGYQVGYEQYF	TGCGGATACCAAGTCGGCTACGAGCAGTACTTC
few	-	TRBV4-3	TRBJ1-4	CASSQSRDSRLFF	TGCGCCAGCAGCCAGTCCCGGGACTCGCGGCTGTTTTTT
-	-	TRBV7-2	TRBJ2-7	CASSPRPADTHEQYF	TGTGCCAGCAGCCCGAGGCCAGCGGATACACACGAGCAGTACTTC
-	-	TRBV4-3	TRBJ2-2	CASSQVGGGGYGELFF	TGCGCCAGCAGCCAAGTGGGCGGAGGGGGCTACGGGGAGCTGTTTTTT
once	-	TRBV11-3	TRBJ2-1	CASSSSRASSYNEQFF	TGTGCCAGCAGCTCCTCGAGGGCGAGCTCCTACAATGAGCAGTTCTTC
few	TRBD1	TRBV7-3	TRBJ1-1	CASSPLGGQRATEAFF	TGTGCCAGCAGCCCCCTTGGGGGACAGCGAGCCACTGAAGCTTTCTTT
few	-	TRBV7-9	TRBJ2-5	CASSLSTEGDFIVTQYF	TGTGCCAGCAGCTTAAGCACCGAGGGGGACTTCATTGTGACCCAGTACTTC
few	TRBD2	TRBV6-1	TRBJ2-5	CASREVLARETQYF	TGTGCCAGCAGAGAGGTACTAGCGAGGGAGACCCAGTACTTC
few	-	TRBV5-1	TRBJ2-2	CASSADVGTGGELFF	TGCGCCAGCAGCGCGGATGTGGGTACGGGCGGGGAGCTGTTTTTT
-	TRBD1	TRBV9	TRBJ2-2	CASSVVGTGARTGELFF	TGTGCCAGCAGCGTAGTAGGGACAGGGGCCCGCACCGGGGAGCTGTTTTTT
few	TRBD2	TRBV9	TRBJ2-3	CASSAFTSGTDTQYF	TGTGCCAGCAGCGCCTTCACTAGCGGGACAGATACGCAGTATTTT
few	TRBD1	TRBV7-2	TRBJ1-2	CASSSRDRGLYGYTF	TGTGCCAGCAGCTCCCGGGACAGGGGGCTTTATGGCTACACCTTC
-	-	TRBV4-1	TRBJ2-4	CASSQNGGRGNIQYF	TGCGCCAGCAGCCAGAATGGGGGCAGGGGAAACATTCAGTACTTC
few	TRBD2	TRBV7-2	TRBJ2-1	CASSPLAGSYNEQFF	TGTGCCAGCAGCCCCTTAGCGGGCTCCTACAATGAGCAGTTCTTC
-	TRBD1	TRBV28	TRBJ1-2	CASSPTGYDGYTF	TGTGCCAGCAGTCCGACAGGGTACGACGGCTACACCTTC